The clone carrying this TCR beta chain was counted a few times. Germline V lookup: CDR1 SNHLY, CDR2 FYNNEI. Trimming took off 5 bases at V and 5 bases at J, with 10 bases between the two ends. This CDR3 comprises 13 residues. This specimen comes from a study of blood T cell repertoires in COVID-19. Across the study: From T cells, B-cell-depleted T cells, or PBMCs came the material, which was cDNA or gDNA.

Assay: immunoSEQ multiplex PCR; the TCRdb copy retains only in-frame clones and omits some. Among 30,000 to 40,000 clones listed, 80% to 95% were seen once. This chain joins TRBV2 and TRBJ1-5; a possible D gene is TRBD1 (5 bases). What was sequenced was peripheral blood. The TCR sequence derives from a male donor with active COVID-19. The CDR3 region has the DNA TGTGCCAGCAGTAGGGGCGGGGATCAGCCCCAGCATTTT. Its translation: CASSRGGDQPQHF.